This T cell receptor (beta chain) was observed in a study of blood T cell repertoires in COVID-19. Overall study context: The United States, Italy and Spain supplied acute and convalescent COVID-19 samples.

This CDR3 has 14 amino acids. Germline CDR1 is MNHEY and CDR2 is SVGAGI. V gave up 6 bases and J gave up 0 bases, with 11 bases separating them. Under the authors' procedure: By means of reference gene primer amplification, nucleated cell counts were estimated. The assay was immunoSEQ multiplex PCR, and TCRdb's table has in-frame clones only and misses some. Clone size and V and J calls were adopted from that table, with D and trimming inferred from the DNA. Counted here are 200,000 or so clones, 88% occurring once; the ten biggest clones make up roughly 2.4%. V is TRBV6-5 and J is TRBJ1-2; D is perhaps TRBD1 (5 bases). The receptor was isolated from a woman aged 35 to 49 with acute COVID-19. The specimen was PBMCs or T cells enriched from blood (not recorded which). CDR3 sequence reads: CASSATGSNYGYTF. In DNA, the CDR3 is TGTGCCAGCAGCGCAACAGGTTCTAACTATGGCTACACCTTC.